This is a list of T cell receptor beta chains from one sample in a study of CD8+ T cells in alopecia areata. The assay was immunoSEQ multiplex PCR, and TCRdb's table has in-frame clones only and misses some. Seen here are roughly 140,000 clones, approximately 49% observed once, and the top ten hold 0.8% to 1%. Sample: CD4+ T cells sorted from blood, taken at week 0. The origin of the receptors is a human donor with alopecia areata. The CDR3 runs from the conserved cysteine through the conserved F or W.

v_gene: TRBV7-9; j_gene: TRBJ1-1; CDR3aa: CASSLGGGRGTEAFF
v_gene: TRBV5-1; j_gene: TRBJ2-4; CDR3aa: CASSLLGGNIQYF
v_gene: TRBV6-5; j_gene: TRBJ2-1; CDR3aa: CASTKGGTVYNEQFF
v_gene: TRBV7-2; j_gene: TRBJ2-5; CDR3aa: CASSLQQNSETQYF
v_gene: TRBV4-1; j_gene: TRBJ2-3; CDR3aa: CASSLEDTDTQYF
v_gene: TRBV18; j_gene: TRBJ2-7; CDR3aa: CASSPGQGNEQYF
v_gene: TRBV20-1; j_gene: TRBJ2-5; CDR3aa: CSVGLETQYF
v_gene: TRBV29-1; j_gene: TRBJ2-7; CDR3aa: CSVSRGQGYEQYF
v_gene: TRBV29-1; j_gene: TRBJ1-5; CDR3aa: CSVGTGGKQPQHF
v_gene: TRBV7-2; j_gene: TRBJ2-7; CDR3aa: CASSLGGSLYEQYF
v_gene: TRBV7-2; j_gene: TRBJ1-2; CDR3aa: CASSLGWMTDANYGYTF
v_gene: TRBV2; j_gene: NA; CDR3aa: CASSQGTGEQYF
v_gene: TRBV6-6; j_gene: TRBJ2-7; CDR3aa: CASSYSTRGDEQYF
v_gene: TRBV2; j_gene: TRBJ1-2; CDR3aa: CASSGRSYGYTF
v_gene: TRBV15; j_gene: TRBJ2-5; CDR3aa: CATSRDPLVAQETQYF
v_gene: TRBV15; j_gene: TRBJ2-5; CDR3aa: CATSRDGQETQYF
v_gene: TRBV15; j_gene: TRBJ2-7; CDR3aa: CATSRRQLHEQYF
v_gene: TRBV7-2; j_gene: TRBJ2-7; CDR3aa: CASSLAGTSGRFYEQYF
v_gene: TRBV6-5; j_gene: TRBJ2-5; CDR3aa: CASSRGSAGQETQYF
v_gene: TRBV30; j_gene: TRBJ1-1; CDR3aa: CAWSGTSGGTEAFF
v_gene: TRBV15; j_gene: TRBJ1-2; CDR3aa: CATSRDGQAQGYTF
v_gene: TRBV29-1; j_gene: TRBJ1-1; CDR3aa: CSVKRTGTLNTEAFF
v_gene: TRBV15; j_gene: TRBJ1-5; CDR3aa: CATSRDSQRGQPQHF
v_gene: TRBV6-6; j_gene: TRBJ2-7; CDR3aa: CASRDRGSDYEQYF
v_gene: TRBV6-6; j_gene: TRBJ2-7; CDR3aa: CASSYSSAGKTYEQYF
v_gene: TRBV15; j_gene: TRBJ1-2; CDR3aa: CATSRGGQGIWDYGYTF
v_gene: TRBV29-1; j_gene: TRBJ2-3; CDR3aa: CSVEDWGNAPTDTQYF
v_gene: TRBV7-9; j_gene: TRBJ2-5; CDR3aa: CASSSEAAPRTETQYF
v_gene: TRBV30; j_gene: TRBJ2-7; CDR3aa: CAWSALERGLSYEQYF
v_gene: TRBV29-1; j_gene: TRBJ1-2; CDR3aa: CSVDPGQGKGYTF
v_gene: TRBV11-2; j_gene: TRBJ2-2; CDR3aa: CASSLVVGLAGDTGELFF
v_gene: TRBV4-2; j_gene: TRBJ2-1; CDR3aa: CASSRRLAGAGNEQFF
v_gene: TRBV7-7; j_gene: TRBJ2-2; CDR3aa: CASSRSGSNTGELFF
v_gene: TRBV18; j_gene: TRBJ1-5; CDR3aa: CASSPQDEQPQHF
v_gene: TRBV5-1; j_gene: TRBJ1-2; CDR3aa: CASSLDTTNYGYTF
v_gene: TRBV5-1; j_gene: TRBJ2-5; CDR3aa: CASSTGQGQTQYF
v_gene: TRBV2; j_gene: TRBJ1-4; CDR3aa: CASSFYEKLFF
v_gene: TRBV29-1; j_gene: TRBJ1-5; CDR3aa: CSVAGSTGSNQPQHF
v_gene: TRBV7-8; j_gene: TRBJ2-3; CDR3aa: CASSPLASLAADTQYF
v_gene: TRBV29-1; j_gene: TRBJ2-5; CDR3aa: CSVQLAGGRETQYF
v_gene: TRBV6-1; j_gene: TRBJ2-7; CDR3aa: CASSTWTAPGYF
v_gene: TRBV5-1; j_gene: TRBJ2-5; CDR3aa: CASSFLGLANQETQYF
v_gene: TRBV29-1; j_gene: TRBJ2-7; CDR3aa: CSVVRDRMTYEQYF
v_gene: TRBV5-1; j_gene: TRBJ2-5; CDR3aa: CASSGQPQETQYF
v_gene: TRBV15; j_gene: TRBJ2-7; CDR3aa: CATSINYNPGLGSYEQYF
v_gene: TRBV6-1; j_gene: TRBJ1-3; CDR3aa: CASLASLSGNTIYF
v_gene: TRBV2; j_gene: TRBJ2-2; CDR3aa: CASSSRENTGELFF
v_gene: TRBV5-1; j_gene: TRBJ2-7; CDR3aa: CASSLIGQLYF
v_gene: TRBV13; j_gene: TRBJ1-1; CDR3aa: CASSFTNTEAFF
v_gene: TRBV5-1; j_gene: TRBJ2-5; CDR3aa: CASSGGSGETQYF